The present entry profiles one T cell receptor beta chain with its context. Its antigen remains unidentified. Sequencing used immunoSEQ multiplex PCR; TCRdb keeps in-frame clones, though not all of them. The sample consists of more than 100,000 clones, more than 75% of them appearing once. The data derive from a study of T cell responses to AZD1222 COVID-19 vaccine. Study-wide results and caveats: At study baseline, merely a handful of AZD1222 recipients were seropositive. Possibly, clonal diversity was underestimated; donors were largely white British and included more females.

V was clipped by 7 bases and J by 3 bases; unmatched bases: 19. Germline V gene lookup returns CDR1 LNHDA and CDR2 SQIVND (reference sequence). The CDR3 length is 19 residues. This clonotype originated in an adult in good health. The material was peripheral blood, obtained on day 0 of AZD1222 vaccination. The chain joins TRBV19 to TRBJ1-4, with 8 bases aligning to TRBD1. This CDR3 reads CASNMHGRGLGSANEKLFF. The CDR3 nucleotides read TGTGCCAGTAACATGCACGGCAGGGGGCTTGGTTCTGCTAATGAAAAACTGTTTTTT.